These T cell receptor beta chains were read from a single sample in a study of cytomegalovirus exposure and HLA in healthy donors. Assay: immunoSEQ multiplex PCR; the TCRdb copy retains only in-frame clones and omits some. The sample yields about 99,000 clones, approximately 72% seen once. The sequencing sample was made of PBMCs. Receptor source: a woman aged 45-65 years in good health and CMV-seronegative. Both conserved end residues are part of each CDR3. A D gene is named only where the DNA matches it firmly. Only part of the rows carry a size: once, few, many, or a class if the clone is expanded.

D	V	J	size	length	CDR3	DNA
NA	TRBV2	TRBJ1-2	once	13	CASNLNPYGGYTF	TGTGCCAGCAATTTGAACCCCTACGGGGGCTACACCTTC
NA	TRBV16	TRBJ2-7	NA	15	CASSEISTGSGEQYF	TGTGCCAGCAGCGAAATTTCGACTGGGTCCGGTGAGCAGTACTTC
NA	TRBV29-1	TRBJ1-4	NA	12	CSVELGREKLFF	TGCAGCGTTGAGTTGGGGCGAGAAAAACTGTTTTTT
TRBD1	TRBV7-3	TRBJ2-3	NA	18	CASSLRNLGTGTTHTQYF	TGTGCCAGCAGCTTACGAAACCTCGGGACAGGGACCACACATACGCAGTATTTT
NA	TRBV5-1	TRBJ2-1	NA	14	CASSYTLGGNEQFF	TGCGCCAGCAGCTACACCCTCGGGGGCAATGAGCAGTTCTTC
NA	TRBV4-2	TRBJ1-2	NA	17	CASSQDPSGRVNYGYTF	TGTGCCAGCAGCCAAGACCCGAGTGGCAGGGTTAACTATGGCTACACCTTC
NA	TRBV7-9	TRBJ1-2	NA	14	CASGGGQANYGYTF	TGTGCCAGCGGGGGGGGACAAGCTAACTATGGCTACACCTTC
NA	TRBV21-1	TRBJ1-2	few	16	CASSKVGRKANYGYTF	TGTGCCAGCAGCAAAGTGGGCAGGAAAGCTAACTATGGCTACACCTTC
NA	TRBV7-9	TRBJ1-2	NA	17	CASSLARPGLRSYGYTF	TGTGCCAGCAGCTTAGCGCGACCGGGTTTGAGATCCTATGGCTACACCTTC
NA	TRBV2	TRBJ2-5	NA	15	CASSQRDNMGETQYF	TGTGCCAGCAGCCAGCGGGACAATATGGGGGAGACCCAGTACTTC
NA	TRBV7-9	TRBJ2-5	NA	16	CASSPPVGGARETQYF	TGTGCCAGCAGCCCCCCGGTTGGGGGGGCTAGAGAGACCCAGTACTTC
NA	TRBV27	TRBJ1-1	NA	15	CASSLTEQANTEAFF	TGTGCCAGCAGTTTAACAGAACAGGCGAACACTGAAGCTTTCTTT
NA	TRBV19	TRBJ1-1	NA	14	CASRSAGDGTEAFF	TGTGCCAGTAGATCAGCAGGGGACGGCACTGAAGCTTTCTTT
NA	TRBV27	TRBJ2-1	NA	16	CASSSRRAGSYNEQFF	TGTGCCAGCAGTTCTCGGAGGGCCGGGTCCTACAATGAGCAGTTCTTC
NA	TRBV14	TRBJ2-5	NA	11	CASSPVETQYF	TGTGCCAGCAGCCCCGTAGAGACCCAGTACTTC
NA	TRBV25-1	TRBJ2-1	NA	16	CASSEKVWLEGNEQFF	TGTGCCAGCAGTGAAAAAGTATGGCTAGAGGGTAATGAGCAGTTCTTC
TRBD1	TRBV11-3	TRBJ2-3	NA	14	CASSLGQGTDTQYF	TGTGCCAGCAGCTTGGGACAGGGGACAGATACGCAGTATTTT
TRBD1	TRBV30	TRBJ2-3	NA	14	CAGNRGLNTDTQYF	TGTGCCGGTAACAGGGGGCTTAACACAGATACGCAGTATTTT
NA	TRBV7-2	TRBJ2-7	NA	12	CASSLVRYEQYF	TGTGCCAGCAGCTTAGTCAGATACGAGCAGTACTTC
TRBD2	TRBV29-1	TRBJ2-1	NA	14	CSVAPGLAGAEQFF	TGCAGCGTTGCACCGGGACTAGCGGGAGCTGAGCAGTTCTTC
NA	TRBV19	TRBJ2-1	once	15	CASSLGLSINNEQFF	TGTGCCAGTAGTCTGGGACTGTCAATTAACAATGAGCAGTTCTTC
TRBD1	TRBV28	TRBJ1-2	NA	16	CASRVPGGPSNYGYTF	TGTGCCAGCAGAGTTCCAGGGGGCCCCTCTAACTATGGCTACACCTTC
NA	TRBV4-1	TRBJ1-4	NA	16	CASSLSGGGLIEKLFF	TGCGCCAGCAGCCTAAGCGGGGGGGGATTGATTGAAAAACTGTTTTTT
TRBD2	TRBV2	TRBJ2-1	NA	16	CASSEDAGEIYNEQFF	TGTGCCAGCAGTGAGGACGCGGGGGAGATATACAATGAGCAGTTCTTC
NA	TRBV5-1	TRBJ2-3	NA	14	CASSLGQSVDTQYF	TGCGCCAGCAGCTTGGGACAGTCGGTGGATACGCAGTATTTT
TRBD1	TRBV5-1	TRBJ1-1	NA	13	CASGFTGGTEAFF	TGCGCCAGCGGCTTCACAGGGGGCACTGAAGCTTTCTTT
NA	TRBV15	TRBJ2-5	NA	14	CATSRQGPSSAQYF	TGTGCCACCAGCAGACAGGGGCCGTCTAGTGCCCAGTACTTC
TRBD2	TRBV6-6	TRBJ2-3	once	15	CASSRLGGGSDTQYF	TGTGCCAGCAGTCGTCTCGGGGGGGGGTCAGATACGCAGTATTTT
TRBD2	TRBV29-1	TRBJ2-7	NA	12	CSVEGGGPEQYF	TGCAGCGTTGAAGGGGGAGGGCCCGAGCAGTACTTC
NA	TRBV10-3	TRBJ2-7	few	14	CASNPAGTTYEQYF	TGTGCCTCTAATCCGGCGGGGACGACCTACGAGCAGTACTTC
NA	TRBV7-8	TRBJ2-1	NA	15	CASSPGPGDYNEQFF	TGTGCCAGCAGCCCCGGGCCGGGAGATTACAATGAGCAGTTCTTC
TRBD2	TRBV2	TRBJ2-2	few	13	CASRTTSAGELFF	TGTGCCAGCAGGACTACTAGCGCCGGGGAGCTGTTTTTT
NA	TRBV7-2	TRBJ2-5	few	14	CASSLVGGGETQYF	TGTGCCAGCAGCTTAGTTGGGGGAGGAGAGACCCAGTACTTC
TRBD2	TRBV5-1	TRBJ2-5	few	19	CASSLGLAGGPTRAETQYF	TGCGCCAGCAGCTTGGGGCTAGCGGGGGGTCCTACCAGGGCAGAGACCCAGTACTTC
TRBD2	TRBV12-5	TRBJ2-1	NA	15	CASGAGTSSVNEQFF	TGTGCTAGTGGAGCCGGGACTAGCTCTGTTAATGAGCAGTTCTTC
NA	TRBV5-1	TRBJ2-2	few	14	CASSQRVNTGELFF	TGCGCCAGCTCTCAGCGGGTAAACACCGGGGAGCTGTTTTTT
TRBD1	TRBV6-1	TRBJ2-1	NA	14	CASSPGQGANEQFF	TGTGCCAGCAGCCCGGGACAGGGGGCCAATGAGCAGTTCTTC
NA	TRBV29-1	TRBJ2-1	few	16	CSVGGGGDNFFNEQFF	TGCAGCGTTGGGGGTGGGGGGGACAATTTCTTCAATGAGCAGTTCTTC
NA	TRBV5-1	TRBJ1-6	few	15	CASSLESSYNSPLHF	TGCGCCAGCAGCTTGGAGAGCTCCTATAATTCACCCCTCCACTTT
NA	TRBV28	TRBJ1-3	few	13	CASSLTRGNTIYF	TGTGCCAGCAGTTTAACCAGAGGAAACACCATATATTTT
NA	TRBV30	TRBJ2-3	once	16	CAWSGQPGAHTDTQYF	TGTGCCTGGAGTGGTCAACCGGGTGCGCACACAGATACGCAGTATTTT
TRBD2	TRBV7-2	TRBJ2-5	NA	15	CASSVGGLAIETQYF	TGTGCCAGCAGCGTTGGGGGACTAGCGATAGAGACCCAGTACTTC